The source of this T cell receptor (beta chain) is a study of pediatric ulcerative colitis. At the level of the study: Most patients had pancolitis, and two had left-sided colitis.

General study points: Substantially fewer templates came from a couple of patients' blood samples. Compared with controls, ulcerative colitis showed greater blood-rectum clone sharing.

Method: immunoSEQ multiplex PCR; TCRdb's copy keeps in-frame clones and lacks some. The sample comprises about 35,000 clones, about 81% of which are singletons, and under 1.2% rests with the top ten. The CDR3 runs to 13 residues. CDR1 MNHNS and CDR2 SASEGT come from the germline V gene. The ends were cut back, 8 bases at V and 5 bases at J, with 13 bases in the middle. The rectum was sampled with one to two pinch biopsies at colonoscopy. No immunosuppressive drugs were given to ulcerative colitis patients before diagnostic colonoscopy. A word on this clone: As yet, its antigen is unknown.

This sequence was found in a boy aged 10-17 years with mild ulcerative colitis. The chain links TRBV6-1 to TRBJ1-5; D may be TRBD1 (6 bases). Sequenced sample: gut tissue. CDR3 amino acids: CASRPQGHQPQHF. The CDR3 DNA reads TGTGCCAGCCGCCCCCAGGGGCATCAGCCCCAGCATTTT.